This TCR beta chain stems from a study of monozygotic twins with inflammatory bowel disease. CDR3 length: 17 residues. CDR1 and CDR2 from the germline V gene are MNHEY and SVGAGI. Findings and caveats of the study: Among IBD patients, fewer clonotypes were shared with others than among healthy twins, especially with disease activity.

A note on this clonotype: The target antigen is unknown.

TCRdb re-called the 5' RACE reads and gives one entry per CDR3 protein, without DNA. The sample has around 450,000 distinct CDR3 sequences. The chain combines TRBV6-5 with TRBJ2-2; TCRdb indicates TRBD1, and absent DNA this call remains unverified. The sequence derives from a human donor with ulcerative colitis or Crohn's disease, or a healthy co-twin of an affected twin (not recorded which). The specimen was blood. CDR3 amino acids: CASSYSEQGGVTGELFF.